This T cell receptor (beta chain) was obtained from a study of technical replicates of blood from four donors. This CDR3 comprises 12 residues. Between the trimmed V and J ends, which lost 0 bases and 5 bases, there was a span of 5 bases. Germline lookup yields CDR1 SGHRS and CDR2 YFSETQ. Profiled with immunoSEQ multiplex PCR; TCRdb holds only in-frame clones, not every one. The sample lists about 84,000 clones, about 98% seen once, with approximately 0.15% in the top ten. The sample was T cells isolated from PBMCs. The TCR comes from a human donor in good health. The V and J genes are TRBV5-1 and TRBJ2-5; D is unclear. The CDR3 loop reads CASSLALETQYF. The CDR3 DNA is TGCGCCAGCAGCTTGGCCTTGGAGACCCAGTACTTC.